This TCR beta chain was sequenced in a study of blood T cell repertoires in COVID-19. Across the whole study: PBMCs, B-cell-depleted T cells, or T cells provided the cDNA or gDNA that made up the material.

V lost 3 bases and J lost 8; bases outside the gene matches: 14. This CDR3 is 16 amino acids long. Germline CDR1 and CDR2: SNHLY and FYNNEI. Data came from immunoSEQ multiplex PCR; TCRdb stores just in-frame clones and leaves some out. The repertoire includes some 83,000 clones, around 85% of them detected once, and around 5.1% sits in the top ten. Specimen: peripheral blood. The clonotype was recovered from an elderly woman with active or convalescent COVID-19. The rearrangement uses TRBV2 and TRBJ1-2; TRBD1 matches at 8 bases. CDR3: CASSDAVLQGAFGYTF. The CDR3 DNA is TGTGCCAGCAGTGATGCGGTCCTCCAGGGGGCGTTCGGCTACACCTTC. Drawing the rest from reference TRBV2 and TRBJ1-2, the complete variable domain is EPEVTQTPSHQVTQMGQEVILRCVPISNHLYFYWYRQILGQKVEFLVSFYNNEISEKSEIFDDQFSVERPDGSNFTLKIRSTKLEDSAMYFCASSDAVLQGAFGYTFGSGTRLTVV.